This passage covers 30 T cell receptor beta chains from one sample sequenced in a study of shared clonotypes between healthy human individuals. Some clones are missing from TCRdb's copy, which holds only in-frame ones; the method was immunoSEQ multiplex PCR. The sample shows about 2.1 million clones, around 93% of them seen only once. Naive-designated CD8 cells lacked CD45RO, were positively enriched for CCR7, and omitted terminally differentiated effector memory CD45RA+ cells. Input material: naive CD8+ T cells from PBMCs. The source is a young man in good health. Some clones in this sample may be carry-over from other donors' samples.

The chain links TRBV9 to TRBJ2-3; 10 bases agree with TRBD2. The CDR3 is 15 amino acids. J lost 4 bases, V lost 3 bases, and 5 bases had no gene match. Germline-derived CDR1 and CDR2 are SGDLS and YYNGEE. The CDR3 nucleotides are TGTGCCAGCAGCGGTGAGCGGGAGGGCCCAGATACGCAGTATTTT. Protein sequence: CASSGEREGPDTQYF.

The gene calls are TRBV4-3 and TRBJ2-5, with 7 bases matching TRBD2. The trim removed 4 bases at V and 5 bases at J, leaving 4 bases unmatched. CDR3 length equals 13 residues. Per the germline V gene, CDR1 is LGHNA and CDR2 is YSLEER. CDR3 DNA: TGCGCCAGCAGCCCCGGGAGGAAGGAGACCCAGTACTTC. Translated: CASSPGRKETQYF.

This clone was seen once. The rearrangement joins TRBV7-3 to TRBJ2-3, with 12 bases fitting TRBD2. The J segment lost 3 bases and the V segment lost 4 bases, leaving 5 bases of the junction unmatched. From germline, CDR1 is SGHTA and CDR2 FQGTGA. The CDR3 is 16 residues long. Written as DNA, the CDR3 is TGTGCCAGCAGCTCCCTAGCGGGAGGGCGGACAGATACGCAGTATTTT. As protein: CASSSLAGGRTDTQYF.

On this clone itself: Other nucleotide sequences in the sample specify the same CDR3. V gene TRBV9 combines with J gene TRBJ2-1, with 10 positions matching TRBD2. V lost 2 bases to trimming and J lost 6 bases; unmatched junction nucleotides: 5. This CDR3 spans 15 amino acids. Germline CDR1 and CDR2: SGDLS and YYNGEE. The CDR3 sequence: CASSVGAGGPNEQFF. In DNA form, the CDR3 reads TGTGCCAGCAGCGTCGGAGCGGGAGGGCCCAATGAGCAGTTCTTC.

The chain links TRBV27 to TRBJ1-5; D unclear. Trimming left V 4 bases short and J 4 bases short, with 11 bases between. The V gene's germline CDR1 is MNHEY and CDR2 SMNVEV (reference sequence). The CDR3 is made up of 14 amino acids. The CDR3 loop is CASSSPGANQPQHF. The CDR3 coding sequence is TGTGCCAGCAGTTCGCCGGGAGCTAATCAGCCCCAGCATTTT.

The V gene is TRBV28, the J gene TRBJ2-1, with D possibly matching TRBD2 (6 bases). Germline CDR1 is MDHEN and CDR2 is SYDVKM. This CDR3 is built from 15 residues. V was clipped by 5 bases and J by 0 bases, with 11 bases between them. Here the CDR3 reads CASSGSGASYNEQFF. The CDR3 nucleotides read TGTGCCAGCAGTGGTAGCGGTGCCTCCTACAATGAGCAGTTCTTC.

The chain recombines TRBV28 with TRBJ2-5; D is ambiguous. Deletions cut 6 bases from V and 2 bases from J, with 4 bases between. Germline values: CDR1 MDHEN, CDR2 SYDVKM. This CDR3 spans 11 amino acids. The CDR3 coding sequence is TGTGCCAGCAGAGCACAAGAGACCCAGTACTTC. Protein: CASRAQETQYF. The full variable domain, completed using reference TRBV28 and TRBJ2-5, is DVKVTQSSRYLVKRTGEKVFLECVQDMDHENMFWYRQDPGLGLRLIYFSYDVKMKEKGDIPEGYSVSREKKERFSLILESASTNQTSMYLCASRAQETQYFGPGTRLLVL.

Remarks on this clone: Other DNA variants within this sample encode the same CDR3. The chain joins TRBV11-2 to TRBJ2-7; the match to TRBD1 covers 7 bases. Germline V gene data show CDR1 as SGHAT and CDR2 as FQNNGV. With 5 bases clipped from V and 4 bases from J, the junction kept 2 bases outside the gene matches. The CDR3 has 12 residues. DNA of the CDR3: TGTGCCAGCAGCCCAGGGGGTTACGAGCAGTACTTC. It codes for CASSPGGYEQYF.

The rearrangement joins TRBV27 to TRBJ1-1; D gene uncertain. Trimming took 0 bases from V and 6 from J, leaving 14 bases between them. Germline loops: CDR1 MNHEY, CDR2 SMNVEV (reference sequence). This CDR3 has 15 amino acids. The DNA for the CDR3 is TGTGCCAGCAGTTTATCCCCCGGCTTGGGCGCTGAAGCTTTCTTT. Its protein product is CASSLSPGLGAEAFF.

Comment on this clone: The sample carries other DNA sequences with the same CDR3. CDR3 nucleotide sequence: TGCAGCGTTGATGGATCGGCAGGGGGCATAGTGGGTAACACTGAAGCTTTCTTT. This gives the protein CSVDGSAGGIVGNTEAFF. The chain employs TRBV29-1 and TRBJ1-1; TRBD1 matches 8 bases. J was trimmed by 2 bases and V by 3 bases; bases with no gene match: 17. The CDR3 has 18 amino acids. CDR1 and CDR2 (germline): SQVTM, ANQGSEA.

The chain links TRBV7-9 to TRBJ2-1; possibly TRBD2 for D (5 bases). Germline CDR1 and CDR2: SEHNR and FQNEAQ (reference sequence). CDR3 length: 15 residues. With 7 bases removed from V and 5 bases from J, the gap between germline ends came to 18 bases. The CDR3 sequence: CASTITRRGNNEQFF. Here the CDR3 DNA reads TGTGCCAGCACCATAACTAGACGTGGAAACAATGAGCAGTTCTTC.

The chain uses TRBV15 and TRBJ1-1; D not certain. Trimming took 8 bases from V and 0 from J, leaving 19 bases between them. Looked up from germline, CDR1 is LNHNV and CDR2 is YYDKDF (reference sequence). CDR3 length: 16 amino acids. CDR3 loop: CATEDRRITLNTEAFF. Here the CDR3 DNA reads TGTGCCACCGAAGACCGGCGCATTACTTTGAACACTGAAGCTTTCTTT.

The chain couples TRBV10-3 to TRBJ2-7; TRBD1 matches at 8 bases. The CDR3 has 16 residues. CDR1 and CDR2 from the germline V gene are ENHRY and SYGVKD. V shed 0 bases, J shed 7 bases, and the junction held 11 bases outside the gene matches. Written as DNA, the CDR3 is TGTGCCATCAGTGAGTCCGAGGTCAGGGGGCCAGGGGAGCAGTACTTC. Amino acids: CAISESEVRGPGEQYF.

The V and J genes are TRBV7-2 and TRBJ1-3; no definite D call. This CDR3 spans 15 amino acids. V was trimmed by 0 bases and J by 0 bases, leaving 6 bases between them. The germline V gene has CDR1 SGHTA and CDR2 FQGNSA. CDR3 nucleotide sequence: TGTGCCAGCAGCTTAGCATATAGCTCTGGAAACACCATATATTTT. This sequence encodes CASSLAYSSGNTIYF.

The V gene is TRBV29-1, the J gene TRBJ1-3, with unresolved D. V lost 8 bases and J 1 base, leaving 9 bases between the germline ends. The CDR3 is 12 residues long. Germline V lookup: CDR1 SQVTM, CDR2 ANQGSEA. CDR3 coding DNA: TGCAGCATAGGGTTTTCTGGAAACACCATATATTTT. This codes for CSIGFSGNTIYF.

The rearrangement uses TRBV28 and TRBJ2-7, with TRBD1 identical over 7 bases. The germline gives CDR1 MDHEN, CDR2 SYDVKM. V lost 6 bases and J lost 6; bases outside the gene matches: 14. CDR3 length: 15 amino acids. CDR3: CASRTEGGTLREQYF. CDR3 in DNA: TGTGCCAGCAGGACCGAAGGGGGCACCCTCCGCGAGCAGTACTTC.

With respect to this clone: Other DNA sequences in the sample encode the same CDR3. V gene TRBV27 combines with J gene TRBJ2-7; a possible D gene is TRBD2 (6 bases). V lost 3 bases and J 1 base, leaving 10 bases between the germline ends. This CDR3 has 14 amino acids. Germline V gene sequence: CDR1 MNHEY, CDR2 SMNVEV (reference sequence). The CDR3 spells CASSFGSLSYEQYF. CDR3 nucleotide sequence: TGTGCCAGCAGTTTCGGGAGCCTATCCTACGAGCAGTACTTC.

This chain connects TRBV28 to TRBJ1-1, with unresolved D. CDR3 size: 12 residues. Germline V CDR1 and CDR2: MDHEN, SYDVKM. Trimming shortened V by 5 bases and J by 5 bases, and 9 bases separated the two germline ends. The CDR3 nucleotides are TGTGCCAGCAGTACCTGGCGGACTGAAGCTTTCTTT. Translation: CASSTWRTEAFF.

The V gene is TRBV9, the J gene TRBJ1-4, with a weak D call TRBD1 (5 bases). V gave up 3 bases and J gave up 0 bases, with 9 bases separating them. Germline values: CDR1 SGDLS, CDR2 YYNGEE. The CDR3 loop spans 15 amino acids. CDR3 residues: CASSGAGATNEKLFF. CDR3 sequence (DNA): TGTGCCAGCAGCGGGGCGGGGGCAACTAATGAAAAACTGTTTTTT.

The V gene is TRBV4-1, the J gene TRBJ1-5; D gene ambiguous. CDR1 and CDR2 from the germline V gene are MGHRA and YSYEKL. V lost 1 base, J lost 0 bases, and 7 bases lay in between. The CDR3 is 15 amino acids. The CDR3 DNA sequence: TGCGCCAGCAGCCAAGTCCCTTATAGCAATCAGCCCCAGCATTTT. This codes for CASSQVPYSNQPQHF.

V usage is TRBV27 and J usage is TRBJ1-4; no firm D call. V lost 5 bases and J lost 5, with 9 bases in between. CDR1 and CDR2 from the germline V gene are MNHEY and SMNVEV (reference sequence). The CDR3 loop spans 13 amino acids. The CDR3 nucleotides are TGTGCCAGCAGTCCTACCCCGAATGAAAAACTGTTTTTT. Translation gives CASSPTPNEKLFF.

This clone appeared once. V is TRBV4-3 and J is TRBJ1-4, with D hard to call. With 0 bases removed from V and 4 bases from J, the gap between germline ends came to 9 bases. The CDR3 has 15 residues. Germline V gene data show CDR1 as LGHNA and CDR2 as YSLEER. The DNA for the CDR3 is TGCGCCAGCAGCCAAGAAGTCAGTCGTAATGAAAAACTGTTTTTT. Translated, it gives CASSQEVSRNEKLFF.

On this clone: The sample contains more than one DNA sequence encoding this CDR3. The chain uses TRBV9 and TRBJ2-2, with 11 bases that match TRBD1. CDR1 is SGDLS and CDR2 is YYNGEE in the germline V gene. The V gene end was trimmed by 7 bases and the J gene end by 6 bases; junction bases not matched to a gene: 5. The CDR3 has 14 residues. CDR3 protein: CASGGQGAAGELFF. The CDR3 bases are TGTGCCAGCGGTGGACAGGGGGCGGCCGGGGAGCTGTTTTTT. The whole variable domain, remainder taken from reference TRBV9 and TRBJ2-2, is DSGVTQTPKHLITATGQRVTLRCSPRSGDLSVYWYQQSLDQGLQFLIQYYNGEERAKGNILERFSAQQFPDLHSELNLSSLELGDSALYFCASGGQGAAGELFFGEGSRLTVL.

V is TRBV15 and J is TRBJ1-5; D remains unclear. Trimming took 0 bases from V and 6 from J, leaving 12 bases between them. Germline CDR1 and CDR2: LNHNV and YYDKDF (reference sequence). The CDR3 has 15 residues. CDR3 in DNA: TGTGCCACCAGCAGAGATTGGGGTGGTACTCAGCCCCAGCATTTT. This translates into CATSRDWGGTQPQHF.

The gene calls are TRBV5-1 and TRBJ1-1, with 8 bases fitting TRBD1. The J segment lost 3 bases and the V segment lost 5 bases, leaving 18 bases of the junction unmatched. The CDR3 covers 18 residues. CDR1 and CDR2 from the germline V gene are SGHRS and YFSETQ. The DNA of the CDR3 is TGCGCCAGCAGACTCCAAACCACGGCAGGGGGCTCTCACACTGAAGCTTTCTTT. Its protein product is CASRLQTTAGGSHTEAFF.

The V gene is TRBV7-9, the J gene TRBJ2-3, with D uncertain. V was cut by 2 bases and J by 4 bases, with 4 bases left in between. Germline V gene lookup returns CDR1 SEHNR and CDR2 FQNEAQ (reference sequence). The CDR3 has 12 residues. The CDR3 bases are TGTGCCAGCAGCTTATTGCCAGATACGCAGTATTTT. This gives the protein CASSLLPDTQYF.

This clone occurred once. DNA for the CDR3: TGTGCCAGCAGCTCAACCGACTCGGGTGGCCCTTTCTTT. It translates to CASSSTDSGGPFF. The chain uses TRBV11-1 and TRBJ1-1; D unclear. Deletions cut 4 bases from V and 12 bases from J, with 18 bases between. Germline lookup yields CDR1 SGHAT and CDR2 FQDESV (reference sequence). The CDR3 is 13 residues long. Full variable domain (outside the CDR3, taken from reference TRBV11-1 and TRBJ1-1): EAEVAQSPRYKITEKSQAVAFWCDPISGHATLYWYRQILGQGPELLVQFQDESVVDDSQLPKDRFSAERLKGVDSTLKIQPAELGDSAMYLCASSSTDSGGPFFGQGTRLTVV.

CDR3 DNA sequence: TGTGCCAGCAGATTGCTCGGGACTAACTATGGCTACACCTTC. It is translated as CASRLLGTNYGYTF. V usage is TRBV27 and J usage is TRBJ1-2; D not certain. The CDR3 is made up of 14 amino acids. Trimming took off 6 bases at V and 0 bases at J, with 11 bases between the two ends. Germline V lookup: CDR1 MNHEY, CDR2 SMNVEV (reference sequence).

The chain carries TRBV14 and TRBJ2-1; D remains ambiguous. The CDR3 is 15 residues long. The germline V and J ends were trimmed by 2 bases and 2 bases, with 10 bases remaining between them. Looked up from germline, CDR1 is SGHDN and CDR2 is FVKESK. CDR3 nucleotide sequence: TGTGCCAGCAGCCAATGGTCACGAACCTACAATGAGCAGTTCTTC. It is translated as CASSQWSRTYNEQFF.

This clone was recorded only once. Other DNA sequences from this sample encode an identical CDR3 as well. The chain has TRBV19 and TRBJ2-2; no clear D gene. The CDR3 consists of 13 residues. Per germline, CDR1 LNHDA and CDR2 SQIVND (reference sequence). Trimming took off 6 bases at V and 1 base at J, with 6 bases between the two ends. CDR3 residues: CASRTENTGELFF. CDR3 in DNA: TGTGCCAGTAGGACCGAGAACACCGGGGAGCTGTTTTTT. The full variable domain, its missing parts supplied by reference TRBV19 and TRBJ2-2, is DGGITQSPKYLFRKEGQNVTLSCEQNLNHDAMYWYRQDPGQGLRLIYYSQIVNDFQKGDIAEGYSVSREKKESFPLTVTSAQKNPTAFYLCASRTENTGELFFGEGSRLTVL.